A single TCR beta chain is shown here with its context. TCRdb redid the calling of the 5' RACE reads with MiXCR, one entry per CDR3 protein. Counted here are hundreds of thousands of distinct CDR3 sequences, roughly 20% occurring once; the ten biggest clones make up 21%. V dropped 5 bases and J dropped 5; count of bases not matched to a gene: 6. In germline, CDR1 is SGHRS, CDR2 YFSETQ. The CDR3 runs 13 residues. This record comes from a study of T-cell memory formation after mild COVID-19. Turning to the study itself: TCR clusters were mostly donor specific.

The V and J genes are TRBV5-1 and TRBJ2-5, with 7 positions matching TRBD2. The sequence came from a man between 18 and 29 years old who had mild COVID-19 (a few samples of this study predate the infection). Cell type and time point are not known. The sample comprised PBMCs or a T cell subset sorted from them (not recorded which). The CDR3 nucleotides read TGCGCCAGCAGAGGGGAGGGTCGGGAGACCCAGTACTTC. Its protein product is CASRGEGRETQYF.